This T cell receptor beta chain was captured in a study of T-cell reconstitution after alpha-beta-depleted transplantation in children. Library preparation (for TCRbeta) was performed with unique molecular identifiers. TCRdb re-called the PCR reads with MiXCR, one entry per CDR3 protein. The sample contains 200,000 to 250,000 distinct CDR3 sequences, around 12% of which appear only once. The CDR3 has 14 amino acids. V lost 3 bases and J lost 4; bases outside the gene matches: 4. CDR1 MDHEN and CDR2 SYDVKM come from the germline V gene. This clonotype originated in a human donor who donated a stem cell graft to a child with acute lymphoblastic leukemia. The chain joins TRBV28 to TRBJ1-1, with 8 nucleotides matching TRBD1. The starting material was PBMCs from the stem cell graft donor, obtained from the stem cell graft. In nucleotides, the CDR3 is TGTGCCAGCAGTTTGTTAACAGGGGGCACTGAAGCTTTCTTT. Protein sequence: CASSLLTGGTEAFF.